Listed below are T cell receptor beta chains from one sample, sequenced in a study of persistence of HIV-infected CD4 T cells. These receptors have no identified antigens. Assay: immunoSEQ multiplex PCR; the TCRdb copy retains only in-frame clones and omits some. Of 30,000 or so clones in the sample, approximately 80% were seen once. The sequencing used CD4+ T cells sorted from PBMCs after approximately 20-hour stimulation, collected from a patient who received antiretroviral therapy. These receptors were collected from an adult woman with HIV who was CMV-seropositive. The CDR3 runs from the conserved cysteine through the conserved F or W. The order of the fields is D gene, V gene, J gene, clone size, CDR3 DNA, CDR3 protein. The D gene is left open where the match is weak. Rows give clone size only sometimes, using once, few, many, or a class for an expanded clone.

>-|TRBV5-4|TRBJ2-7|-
TGTGCCAGCAGCAGCCGGACAGACGAGGGCGCCTACGAGCAGTACTTC
CASSSRTDEGAYEQYF
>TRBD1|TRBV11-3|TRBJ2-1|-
TGTGCCAGCAGCTTTTCCGGGACAGGGTACTATGATCCGTTCTTC
CASSFSGTGYYDPFF
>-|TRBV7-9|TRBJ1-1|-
TGTGCCAGCAGCTTAGAGACGGGGACTGAAGCTTTCTTT
CASSLETGTEAFF
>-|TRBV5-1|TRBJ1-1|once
TGCGCCAGCAGCTTGGGAGGGGGGAACACTGAAGCTTTCTTT
CASSLGGGNTEAFF
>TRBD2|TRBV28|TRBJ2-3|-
TGTGCCAGCAGTTACGGTAGCGGGAGCGCAGATACGCAGTATTTT
CASSYGSGSADTQYF
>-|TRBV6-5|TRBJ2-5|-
TGTGCCAGCAGCTCCTCGTGGGCTCAAGAGACCCAGTACTTC
CASSSSWAQETQYF
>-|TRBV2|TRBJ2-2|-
TGTGCCGGACTCATGGACACCGGTGGCACCGGGGAGCTGTTTTTT
CAGLMDTGGTGELFF
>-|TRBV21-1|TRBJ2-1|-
TGTGCCCGGCGGGCTAATGAGCAGTTCTTC
CARRANEQFF
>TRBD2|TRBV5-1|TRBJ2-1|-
TGCGCCAGCAGCTCTACCGGGACTAGCCCCAATGAGCAGTTCTTC
CASSSTGTSPNEQFF
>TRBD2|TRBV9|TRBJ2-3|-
TGTGCCAGCAGCGCATCAGCGGGGGCCGGCGGGGATACGCAGTATTTT
CASSASAGAGGDTQYF
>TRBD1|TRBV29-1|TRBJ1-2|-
TGCAGCGTTGACCCCGGACAGGGCAATGGCTACACCTTC
CSVDPGQGNGYTF
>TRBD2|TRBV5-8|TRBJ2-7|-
TGTGCCAGCAGCTTGGTTGGTAGCGGGGACTACGAGCAGTACTTC
CASSLVGSGDYEQYF
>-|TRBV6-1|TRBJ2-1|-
TGTGCCAGCAGTGAATGGGGGGACAGAGTATACAATGAGCAGTTCTTC
CASSEWGDRVYNEQFF
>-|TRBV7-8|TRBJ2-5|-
TGTGCCAGCAGCTTAGGCGGGTGGCCCGGGGAGACCCAGTACTTC
CASSLGGWPGETQYF
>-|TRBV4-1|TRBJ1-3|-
TGCGCCAGCAGCCAGGGGGGTCGCTCTGGAAACACCATATATTTT
CASSQGGRSGNTIYF
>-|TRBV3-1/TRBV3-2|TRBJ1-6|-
TGTGCCAGCAGCCATACGCTGGGGCCGCTTGGGTCACCCCTCCACTTT
CASSHTLGPLGSPLHF
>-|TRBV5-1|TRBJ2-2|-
TGCGCCAGCAGCTTGCGGCAGCTCACCGGGGAGCTGTTTTTT
CASSLRQLTGELFF
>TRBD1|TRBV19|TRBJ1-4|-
TGTGCCAGTAGTGTCGGGACAGGGGACGAAAAACTGTTTTTT
CASSVGTGDEKLFF
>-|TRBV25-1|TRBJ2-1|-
TGTGCCAGCAGGCCGGCGGGGTCCGGGCAGTTCTTC
CASRPAGSGQFF
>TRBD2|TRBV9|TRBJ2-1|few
TGTGCCAGCAGCGTAGCCGACGGGGGGTACAATGAGCAGTTCTTC
CASSVADGGYNEQFF
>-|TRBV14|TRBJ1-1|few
TGTGCCAGCAGCCAGGTTCTGAACACTGAAGCTTTCTTT
CASSQVLNTEAFF
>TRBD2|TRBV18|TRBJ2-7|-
TGTGCCAGCTCACCGGGCGAGACTAGCGGTTACGAGCAGTACTTC
CASSPGETSGYEQYF
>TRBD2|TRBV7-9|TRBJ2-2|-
TGTGCCAGCAGCTCCGGGACTAGTTGGGCCGGGGAGCTGTTTTTT
CASSSGTSWAGELFF
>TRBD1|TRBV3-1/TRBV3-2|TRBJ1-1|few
TGTGCCAGCAGCCAAGACCCGGGACAGGGGGCACCTGAAGCTTTCTTT
CASSQDPGQGAPEAFF
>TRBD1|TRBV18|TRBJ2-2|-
TGTGCCAGCTCAATGACCGGGACAGGGATCCCCGCGGGGCGAAACACCGGGGAGCTGTTTTTT
CASSMTGTGIPAGRNTGELFF
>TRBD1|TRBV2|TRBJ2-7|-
TGTGCCAGCAGTCCGGGACAGAAGTACGAGCAGTACTTC
CASSPGQKYEQYF
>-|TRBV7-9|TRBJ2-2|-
TGTGCCAGCGGGGCGGGGACGAACACCGGGGAGCTGTTTTTT
CASGAGTNTGELFF
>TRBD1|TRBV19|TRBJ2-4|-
TGTGCCAGTAGGGGGACAGGGTGGGACATTCAGTACTTC
CASRGTGWDIQYF
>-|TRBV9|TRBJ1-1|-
TGTGCCAGCAGCGTAGCTACGACAGGCATGGACACTGAAGCTTTCTTT
CASSVATTGMDTEAFF